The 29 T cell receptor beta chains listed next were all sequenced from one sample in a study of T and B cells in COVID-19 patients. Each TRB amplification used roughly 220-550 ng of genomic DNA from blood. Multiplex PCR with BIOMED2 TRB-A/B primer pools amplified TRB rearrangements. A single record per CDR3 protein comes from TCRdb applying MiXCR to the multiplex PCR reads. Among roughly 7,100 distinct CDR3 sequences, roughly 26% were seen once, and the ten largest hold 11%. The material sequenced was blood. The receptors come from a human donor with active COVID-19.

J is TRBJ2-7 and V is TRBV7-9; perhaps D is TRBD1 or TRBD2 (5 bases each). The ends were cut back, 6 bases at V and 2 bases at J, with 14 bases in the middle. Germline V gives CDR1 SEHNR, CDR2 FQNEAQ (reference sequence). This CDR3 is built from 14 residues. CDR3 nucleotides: TGTGCCAGCAGTCCGCCGGGGCAACCCTACGAGCAGTACTTC. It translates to CASSPPGQPYEQYF.

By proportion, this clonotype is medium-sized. The CDR3 loop reads CASSPMGDGETQYF. In DNA, the CDR3 is TGTGCCAGCTCACCGATGGGGGATGGGGAGACCCAGTACTTC. The rearrangement links TRBV18 to TRBJ2-5; D assignment may be TRBD1 or TRBD2 (5 bases each). CDR3 length equals 14 residues. Trimming removed 3 bases at V and 5 bases at J, with 13 bases between. Germline-derived CDR1 and CDR2 are KGHSH and LQKENI.

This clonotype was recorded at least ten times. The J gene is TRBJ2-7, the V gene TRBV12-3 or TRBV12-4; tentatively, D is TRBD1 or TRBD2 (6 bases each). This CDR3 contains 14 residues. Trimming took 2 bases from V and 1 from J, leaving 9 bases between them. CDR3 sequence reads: CASSLRGVSYEQYF. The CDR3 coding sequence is TGTGCCAGCAGTTTAAGGGGGGTATCCTACGAGCAGTACTTC.

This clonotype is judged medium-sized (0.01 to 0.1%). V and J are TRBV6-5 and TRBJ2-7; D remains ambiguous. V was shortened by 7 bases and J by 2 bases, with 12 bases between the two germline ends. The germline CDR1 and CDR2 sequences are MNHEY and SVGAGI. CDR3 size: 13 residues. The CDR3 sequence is CASTSDRTYEQYF. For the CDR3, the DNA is TGTGCCAGCACCTCGGACCGAACCTACGAGCAGTACTTC.

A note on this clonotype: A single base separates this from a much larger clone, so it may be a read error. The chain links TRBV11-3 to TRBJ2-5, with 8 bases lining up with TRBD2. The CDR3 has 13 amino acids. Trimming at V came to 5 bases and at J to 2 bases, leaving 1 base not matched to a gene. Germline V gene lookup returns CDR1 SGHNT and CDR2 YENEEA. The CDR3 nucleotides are TGTGCCAGCAGCCCGGGGGGGCAAGAGACCCAGTACTTC. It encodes CASSPGGQETQYF.

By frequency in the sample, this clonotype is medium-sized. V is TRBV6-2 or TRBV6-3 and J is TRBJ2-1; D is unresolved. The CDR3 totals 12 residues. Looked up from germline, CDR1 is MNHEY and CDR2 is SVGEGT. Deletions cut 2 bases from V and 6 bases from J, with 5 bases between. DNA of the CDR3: TGTGCCAGCAGTTACGTGCGCAATGAGCAGTTCTTC. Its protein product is CASSYVRNEQFF.

The CDR3 region has the DNA TGTGCCACCAGTAAAGCGGGAGCTAGCCCCTACAATGAGCAGTTCTTC. Translated: CATSKAGASPYNEQFF. This sequence joins TRBV24-1 and TRBJ2-1; 8 bases are a match to TRBD2. V lost 6 bases, J lost 2 bases, and 8 bases stayed unmatched. The CDR3 length is 16 residues. Germline V gene data show CDR1 as KGHDR and CDR2 as SFDVKD.

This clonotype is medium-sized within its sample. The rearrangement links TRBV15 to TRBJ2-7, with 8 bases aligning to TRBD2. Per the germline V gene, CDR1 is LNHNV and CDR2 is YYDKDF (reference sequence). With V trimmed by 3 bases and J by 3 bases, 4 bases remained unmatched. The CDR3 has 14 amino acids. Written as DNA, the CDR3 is TGTGCCACCAGCAGGGGACTAGGGAGCTACGAGCAGTACTTC. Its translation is CATSRGLGSYEQYF.

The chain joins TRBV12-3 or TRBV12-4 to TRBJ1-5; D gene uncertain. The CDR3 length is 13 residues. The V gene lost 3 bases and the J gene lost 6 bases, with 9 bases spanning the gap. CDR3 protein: CASSFGSSQPQHF. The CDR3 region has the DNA TGTGCCAGCAGTTTCGGGAGTAGTCAGCCCCAGCATTTT.

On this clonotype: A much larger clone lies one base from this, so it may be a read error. CDR3 DNA: TGTGCCAGCAGCTTGGGGGCAGCGGGGGCCACCGGGGAGCTGTTTTTT. It encodes CASSLGAAGATGELFF. The chain carries TRBV5-4 and TRBJ2-2; TRBD2 matches at 8 bases. V shed 0 bases and J 4 bases; nucleotides not matched to a gene: 5. The germline gives CDR1 SGHNT, CDR2 YYREEE (reference sequence). There are 16 residues in the CDR3.

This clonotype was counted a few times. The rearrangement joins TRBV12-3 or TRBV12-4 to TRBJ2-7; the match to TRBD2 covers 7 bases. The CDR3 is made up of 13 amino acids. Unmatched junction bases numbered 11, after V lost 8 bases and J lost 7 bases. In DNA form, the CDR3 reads TGTGCCAGCCGCACCCTAGCGGATACGGAGCAGTACTTC. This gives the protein CASRTLADTEQYF.

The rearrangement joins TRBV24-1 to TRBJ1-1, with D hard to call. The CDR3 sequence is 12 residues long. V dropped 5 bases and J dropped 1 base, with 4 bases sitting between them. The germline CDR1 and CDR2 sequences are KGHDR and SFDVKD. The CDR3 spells CATSATNTEAFF. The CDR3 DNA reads TGTGCCACCAGTGCGACGAACACTGAAGCTTTCTTT.

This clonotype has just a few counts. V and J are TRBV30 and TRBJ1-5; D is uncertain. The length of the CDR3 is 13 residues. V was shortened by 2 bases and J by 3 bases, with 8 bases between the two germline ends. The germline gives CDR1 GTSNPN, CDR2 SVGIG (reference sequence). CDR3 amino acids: CAWSKGNNQPQHF. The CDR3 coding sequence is TGTGCCTGGAGTAAAGGCAACAATCAGCCCCAGCATTTT.

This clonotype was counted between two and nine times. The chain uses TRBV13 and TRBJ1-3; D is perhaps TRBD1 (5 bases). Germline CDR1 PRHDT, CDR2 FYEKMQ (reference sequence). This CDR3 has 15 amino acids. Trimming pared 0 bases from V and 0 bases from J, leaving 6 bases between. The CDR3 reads CASSLGQGSGNTIYF. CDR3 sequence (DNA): TGTGCCAGCAGCTTAGGCCAGGGCTCTGGAAACACCATATATTTT.

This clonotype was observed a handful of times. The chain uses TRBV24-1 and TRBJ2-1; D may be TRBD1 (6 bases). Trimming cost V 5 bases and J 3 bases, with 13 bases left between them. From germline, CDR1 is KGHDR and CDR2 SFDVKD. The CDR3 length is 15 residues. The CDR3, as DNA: TGTGCCACCAGTGGTCCAGGGGATTACTACAATGAGCAGTTCTTC. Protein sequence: CATSGPGDYYNEQFF.

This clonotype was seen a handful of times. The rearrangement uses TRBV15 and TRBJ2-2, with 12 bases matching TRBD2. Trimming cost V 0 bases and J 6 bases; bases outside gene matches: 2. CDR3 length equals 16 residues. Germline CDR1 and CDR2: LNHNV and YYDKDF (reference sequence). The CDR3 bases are TGTGCCACCAGCAGAGACCTAGCGGGAGGGGCCGGGGAGCTGTTTTTT. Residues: CATSRDLAGGAGELFF. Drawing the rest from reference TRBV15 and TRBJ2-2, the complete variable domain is DAMVIQNPRYQVTQFGKPVTLSCSQTLNHNVMYWYQQKSSQAPKLLFHYYDKDFNNEADTPDNFQSRRPNTSFCFLDIRSPGLGDTAMYLCATSRDLAGGAGELFFGEGSRLTVL.

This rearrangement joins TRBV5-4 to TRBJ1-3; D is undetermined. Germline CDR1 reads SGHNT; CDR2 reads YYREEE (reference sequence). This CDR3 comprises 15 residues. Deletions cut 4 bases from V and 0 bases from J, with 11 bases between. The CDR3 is CASSDRTSSGNTIYF. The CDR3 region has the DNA TGTGCCAGCAGCGATCGGACGAGCTCTGGAAACACCATATATTTT.

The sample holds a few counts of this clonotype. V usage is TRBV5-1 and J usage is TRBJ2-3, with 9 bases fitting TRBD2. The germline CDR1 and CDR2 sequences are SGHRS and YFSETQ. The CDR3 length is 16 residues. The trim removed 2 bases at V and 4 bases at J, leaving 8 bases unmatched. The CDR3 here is CASSFMIAGEADTQYF. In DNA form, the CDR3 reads TGCGCCAGCAGCTTCATGATAGCGGGAGAGGCAGATACGCAGTATTTT.

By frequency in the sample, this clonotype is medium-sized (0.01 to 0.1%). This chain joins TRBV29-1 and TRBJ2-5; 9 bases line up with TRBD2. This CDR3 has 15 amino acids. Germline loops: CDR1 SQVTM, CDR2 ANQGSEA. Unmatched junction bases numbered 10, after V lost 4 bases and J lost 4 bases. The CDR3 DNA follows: TGCAGCGTTGGTAGGCGGCTAGCGGGGTCAGAGACCCAGTACTTC. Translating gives CSVGRRLAGSETQYF.

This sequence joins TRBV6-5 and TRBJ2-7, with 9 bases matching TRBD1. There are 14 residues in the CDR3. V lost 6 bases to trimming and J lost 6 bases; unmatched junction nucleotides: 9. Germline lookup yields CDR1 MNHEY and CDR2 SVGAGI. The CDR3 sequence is CASRPGQGLSEQYF. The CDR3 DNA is TGTGCCAGCAGGCCGGGACAGGGATTGAGCGAGCAGTACTTC.

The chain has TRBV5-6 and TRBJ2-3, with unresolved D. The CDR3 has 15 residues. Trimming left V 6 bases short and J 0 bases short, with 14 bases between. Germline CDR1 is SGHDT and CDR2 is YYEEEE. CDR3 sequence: CASILIGNSTDTQYF. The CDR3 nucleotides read TGTGCCAGCATCCTAATCGGAAATAGCACAGATACGCAGTATTTT.

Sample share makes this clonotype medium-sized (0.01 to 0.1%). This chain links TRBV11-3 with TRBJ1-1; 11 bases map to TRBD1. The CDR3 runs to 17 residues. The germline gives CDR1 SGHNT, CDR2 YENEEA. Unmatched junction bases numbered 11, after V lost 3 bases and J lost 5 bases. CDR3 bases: TGTGCCAGCAGCTTTACCCCCGGGACAGGGGGAAGTACTGAAGCTTTCTTT. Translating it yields CASSFTPGTGGSTEAFF.

DNA for the CDR3: TGTGCCAGCAGTTTTGGACCGAGAGACTACAATGAGCAGTTCTTC. Amino acid sequence: CASSFGPRDYNEQFF. The chain is built from TRBV6-2 or TRBV6-3 and TRBJ2-1; no reliable D call. The CDR3 contains 15 residues. Germline V lookup: CDR1 MNHEY, CDR2 SVGEGT. Trimming removed 4 bases at V and 3 bases at J, with 13 bases between.

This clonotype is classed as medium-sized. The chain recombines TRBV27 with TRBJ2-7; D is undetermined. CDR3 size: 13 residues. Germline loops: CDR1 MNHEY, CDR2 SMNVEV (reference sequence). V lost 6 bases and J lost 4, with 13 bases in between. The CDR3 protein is CASSTHREYEQYF. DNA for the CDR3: TGTGCCAGCAGCACGCACAGAGAGTACGAGCAGTACTTC.

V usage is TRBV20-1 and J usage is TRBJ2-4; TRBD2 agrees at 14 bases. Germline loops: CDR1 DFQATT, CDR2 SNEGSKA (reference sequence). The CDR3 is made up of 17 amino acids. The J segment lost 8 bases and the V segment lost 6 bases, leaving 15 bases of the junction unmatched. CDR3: CSAIATKTSGRVHIQYF. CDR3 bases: TGCAGTGCCATTGCGACAAAGACTAGCGGGAGGGTGCACATTCAGTACTTC.

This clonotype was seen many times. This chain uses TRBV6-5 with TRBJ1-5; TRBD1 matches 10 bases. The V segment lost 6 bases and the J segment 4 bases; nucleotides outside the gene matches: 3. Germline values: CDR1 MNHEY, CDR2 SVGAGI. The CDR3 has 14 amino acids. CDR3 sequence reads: CASSLDRGNQPQHF. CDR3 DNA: TGTGCCAGCAGCTTGGACAGGGGGAATCAGCCCCAGCATTTT.

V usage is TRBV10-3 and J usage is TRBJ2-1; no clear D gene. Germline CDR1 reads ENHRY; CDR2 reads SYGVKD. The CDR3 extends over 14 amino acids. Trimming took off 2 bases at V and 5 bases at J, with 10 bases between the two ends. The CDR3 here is CAISERNRDNEQFF. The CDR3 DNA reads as TGTGCCATCAGTGAGCGGAACAGAGACAATGAGCAGTTCTTC.

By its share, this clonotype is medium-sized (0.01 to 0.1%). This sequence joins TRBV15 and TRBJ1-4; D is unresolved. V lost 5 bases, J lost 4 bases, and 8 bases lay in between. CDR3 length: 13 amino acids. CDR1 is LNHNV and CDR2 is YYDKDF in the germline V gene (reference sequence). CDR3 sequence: CATSSRINEKLFF. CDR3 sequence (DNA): TGTGCCACCAGCTCACGAATTAATGAAAAACTGTTTTTT.

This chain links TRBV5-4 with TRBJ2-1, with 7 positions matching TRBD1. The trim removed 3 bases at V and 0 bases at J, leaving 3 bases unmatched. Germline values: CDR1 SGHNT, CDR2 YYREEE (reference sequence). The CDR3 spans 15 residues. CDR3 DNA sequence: TGTGCCAGCAGCTCGTACAGGGGCTCCTACAATGAGCAGTTCTTC. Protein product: CASSSYRGSYNEQFF.